This T cell receptor beta chain was sequenced during a study of blood T cell repertoires in COVID-19. Looking at the study overall: PBMCs, B-cell-depleted T cells, or T cells provided the cDNA or gDNA that made up the material.

Per the original methods: For nucleated cells, counts were estimated from reference gene primer amplification. Some clones are missing from TCRdb's copy, which holds only in-frame ones; the method was immunoSEQ multiplex PCR. The D gene and trimming were derived from the DNA, and the V and J assignments and clone size from that table. The sample has approximately 230,000 clones, 85% to 90% seen once; the top ten hold over 1.1%. J gave up 4 bases and V 4 bases, and 9 bases lay outside the gene matches. The CDR3 has 15 residues. Germline CDR1 and CDR2: MNHEY and SVGAGI. Sequencing was carried out using peripheral blood. The V gene is TRBV6-5, the J gene TRBJ1-2; 7 bases line up with TRBD1. This TCR was recovered from an elderly man with acute or convalescent COVID-19. CDR3 nucleotide sequence: TGTGCCAGCAGTTTATCGACAGGGATGTCCTATGGCTACACCTTC. Translation gives CASSLSTGMSYGYTF.